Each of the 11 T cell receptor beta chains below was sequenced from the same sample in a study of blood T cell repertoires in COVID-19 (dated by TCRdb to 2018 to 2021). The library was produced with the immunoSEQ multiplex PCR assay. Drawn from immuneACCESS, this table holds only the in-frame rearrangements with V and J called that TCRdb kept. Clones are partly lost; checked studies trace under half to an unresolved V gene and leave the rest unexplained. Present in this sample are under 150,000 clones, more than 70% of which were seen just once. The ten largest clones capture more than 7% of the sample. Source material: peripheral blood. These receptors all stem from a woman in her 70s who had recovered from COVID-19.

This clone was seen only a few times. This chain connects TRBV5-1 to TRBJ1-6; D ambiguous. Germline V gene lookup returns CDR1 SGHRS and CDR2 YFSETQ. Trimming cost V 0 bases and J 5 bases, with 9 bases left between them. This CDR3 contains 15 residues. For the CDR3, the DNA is TGCGCCAGCAGCTTGGAGGTACAGAATAATTCACCCCTCCACTTT. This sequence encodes CASSLEVQNNSPLHF.

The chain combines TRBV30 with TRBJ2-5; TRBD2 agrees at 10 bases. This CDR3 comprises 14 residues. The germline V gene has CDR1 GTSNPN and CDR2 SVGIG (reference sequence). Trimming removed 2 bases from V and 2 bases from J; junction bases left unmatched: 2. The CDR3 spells CAWSLLAGQETQYF. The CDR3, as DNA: TGTGCCTGGAGTCTACTAGCGGGACAAGAGACCCAGTACTTC.

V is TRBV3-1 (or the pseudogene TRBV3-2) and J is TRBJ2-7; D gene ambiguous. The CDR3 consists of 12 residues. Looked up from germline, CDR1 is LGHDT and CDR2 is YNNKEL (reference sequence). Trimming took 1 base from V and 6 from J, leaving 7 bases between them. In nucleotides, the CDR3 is TGTGCCAGCAGCCAAGCCCAGTGCGAGCAGTACTTC. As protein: CASSQAQCEQYF.

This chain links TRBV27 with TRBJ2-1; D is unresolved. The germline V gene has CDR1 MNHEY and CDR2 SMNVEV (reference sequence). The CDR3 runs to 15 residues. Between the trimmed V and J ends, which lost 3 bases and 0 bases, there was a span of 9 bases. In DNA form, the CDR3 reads TGTGCCAGCAGTTTTACAGCATACTCCTACAATGAGCAGTTCTTC. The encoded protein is CASSFTAYSYNEQFF.

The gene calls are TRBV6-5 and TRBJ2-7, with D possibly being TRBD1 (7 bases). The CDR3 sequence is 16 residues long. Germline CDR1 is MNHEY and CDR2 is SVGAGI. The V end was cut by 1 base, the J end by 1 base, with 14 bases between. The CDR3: CASSYFGGGPSYEQYF. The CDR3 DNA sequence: TGTGCCAGCAGTTACTTCGGAGGGGGCCCTTCCTACGAGCAGTACTTC.

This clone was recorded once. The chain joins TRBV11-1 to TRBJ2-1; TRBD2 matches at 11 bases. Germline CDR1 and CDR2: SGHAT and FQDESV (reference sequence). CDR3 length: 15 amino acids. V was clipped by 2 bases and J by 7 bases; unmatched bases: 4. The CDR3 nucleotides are TGTGCCAGCAGCTTAAGACTAGCGGGACCTAATGAGCAGTTCTTC. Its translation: CASSLRLAGPNEQFF.

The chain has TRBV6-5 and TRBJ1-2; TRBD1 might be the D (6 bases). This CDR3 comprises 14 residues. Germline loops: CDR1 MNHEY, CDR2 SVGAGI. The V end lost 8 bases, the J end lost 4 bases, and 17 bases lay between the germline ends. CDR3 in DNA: TGTGCCAGCCGGCCGGGGCCCAGGGGCTATGGCTACACCTTC. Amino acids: CASRPGPRGYGYTF.

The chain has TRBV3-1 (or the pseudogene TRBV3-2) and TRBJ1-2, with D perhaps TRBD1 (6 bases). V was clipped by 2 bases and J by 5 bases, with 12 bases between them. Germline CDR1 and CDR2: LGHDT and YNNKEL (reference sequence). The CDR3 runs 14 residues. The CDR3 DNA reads TGTGCCAGCAGCCAAAGGTCCAGGGGTTATGGCTACACCTTC. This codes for CASSQRSRGYGYTF.

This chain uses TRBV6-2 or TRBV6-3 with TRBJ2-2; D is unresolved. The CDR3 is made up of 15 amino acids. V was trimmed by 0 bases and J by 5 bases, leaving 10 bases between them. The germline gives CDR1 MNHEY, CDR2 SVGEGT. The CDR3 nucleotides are TGTGCCAGCAGTTACTCGAGCATCCGAACCGGGGAGCTGTTTTTT. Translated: CASSYSSIRTGELFF.

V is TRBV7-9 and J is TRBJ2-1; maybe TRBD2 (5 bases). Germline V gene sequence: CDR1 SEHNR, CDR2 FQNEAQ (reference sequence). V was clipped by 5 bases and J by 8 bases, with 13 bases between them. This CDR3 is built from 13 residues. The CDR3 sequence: CASSKPAGDEQFF. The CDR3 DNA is TGTGCCAGCAGCAAGCCTGCGGGCGATGAGCAGTTCTTC. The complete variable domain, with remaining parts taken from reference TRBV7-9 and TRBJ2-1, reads DTGVSQNPRHKITKRGQNVTFRCDPISEHNRLYWYRQTLGQGPEFLTYFQNEAQLEKSRLLSDRFSAERPKGSFSTLEIQRTEQGDSAMYLCASSKPAGDEQFFGPGTRLTVL.

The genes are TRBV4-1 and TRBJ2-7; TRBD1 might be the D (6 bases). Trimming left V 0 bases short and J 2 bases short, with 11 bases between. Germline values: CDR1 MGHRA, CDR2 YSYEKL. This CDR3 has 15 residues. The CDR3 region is CASSQDERGTYEQYF. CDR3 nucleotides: TGCGCCAGCAGCCAAGATGAGAGGGGGACCTACGAGCAGTACTTC.